This T cell receptor beta chain emerged from a study of T cells in tumors after PD-1 blockade. Study summary: A subset received ongoing vismodegib 150 mg daily alongside anti-PD-1 therapy.

Assay used: immunoSEQ multiplex PCR; TCRdb lists only in-frame clones, some missing. The sample holds approximately 35,000 clones, approximately 78% seen once. Germline CDR1 is SGHRS and CDR2 is YFSETQ. Trimming removed 3 bases from V and 1 base from J, with 10 bases in between. The CDR3 is 15 amino acids. This clone was found a few times. Tumor or blood genomic DNA was sequenced, with inputs of roughly 600 ng to 6,004 ng. This TCR derives from a human donor with basal cell carcinoma. The specimen was PBMCs, collected before anti-PD-1 treatment. V usage is TRBV5-1 and J usage is TRBJ2-2; D assignment may be TRBD1 or TRBD2 (6 bases each). CDR3 DNA: TGCGCCAGCAGCTGGGGGGCCGGGAACACCGGGGAGCTGTTTTTT. This sequence encodes CASSWGAGNTGELFF. The full variable domain, completed using reference TRBV5-1 and TRBJ2-2, is KAGVTQTPRYLIKTRGQQVTLSCSPISGHRSVSWYQQTPGQGLQFLFEYFSETQRNKGNFPGRFSGRQFSNSRSEMNVSTLELGDSALYLCASSWGAGNTGELFFGEGSRLTVL.